This TCR beta chain is from a study of T cell clones after liver transplantation. Study at large: Subjects received no induction therapy and standard immunosuppression until randomization at 12-24 months post-transplant. Timepoints were pre-transplant, pre-withdrawal, and after withdrawal was completed or failed.

This clone appeared a single time. Its antigen is as yet unknown. Produced via immunoSEQ multiplex PCR; TCRdb's table is partial and in-frame only. The repertoire has under 90,000 clones, 80% of them found once; the top ten carry roughly 0.6%. With 0 bases clipped from V and 4 bases from J, the junction kept 19 bases outside the gene matches. Germline CDR1 SGHRS, CDR2 YFSETQ. This CDR3 region has 20 residues. Study findings and constraints: Post-transplant time points were not standardized, so conclusions are preliminary.

Specimen: CD4+ T cells from blood, collected before liver transplant. This sequence was found in a human donor who received a liver transplant. The rearrangement joins TRBV5-1 to TRBJ2-1, with 7 bases matching TRBD2. CDR3 in amino acids: CASSLAGGLAAVAEYNEQFF. The DNA for the CDR3 is TGCGCCAGCAGCTTGGCCGGGGGTCTAGCGGCCGTCGCGGAGTACAATGAGCAGTTCTTC.